A single sample gave rise to the 28 T cell receptor beta chains below, sequenced in a study of blood T cell repertoires in COVID-19 (dated by TCRdb to 2018 to 2020). Library prep was done by the immunoSEQ multiplex PCR assay. Entries here come from immuneACCESS through TCRdb and include only in-frame sequences with V and J called. Some clones fail to appear in such tables; in the studies checked, an unresolved V gene covers under half of the shortfall, and the cause of the remainder is unknown. The sample table records about 110,000 clones; approximately 68% of these occur just once. In total, the top ten clones hold around 7.3% of the sample. Sequenced sample: peripheral blood. All receptors come from an older woman with acute or convalescent COVID-19.

The chain carries TRBV5-1 and TRBJ2-7, with 9 bases fitting TRBD2. The ends lost 3 bases at V and 5 bases at J; junction bases unmatched: 6. CDR1 SGHRS and CDR2 YFSETQ come from the germline V gene. There are 14 residues in the CDR3. For the CDR3, the DNA is TGCGCCAGCAGCTCGACTAGCGGCACTAACGAGCAGTACTTC. It encodes CASSSTSGTNEQYF.

This chain links TRBV30 with TRBJ1-6; D is ambiguous. Germline V gene lookup returns CDR1 GTSNPN and CDR2 SVGIG (reference sequence). V lost 3 bases, J lost 12 bases, and 18 bases lay in between. This CDR3 region has 14 residues. The CDR3 region has the DNA TGTGCCTGGAGGGTCCAGGCCCAACTCCAACCCCTCCACTTT. It codes for CAWRVQAQLQPLHF.

This clone was seen more than once but under ten times. This rearrangement joins TRBV19 to TRBJ2-5; 12 nucleotides agree with TRBD1. CDR1 and CDR2 from the germline V gene are LNHDA and SQIVND (reference sequence). The V gene end was trimmed by 6 bases and the J gene end by 6 bases; junction bases not matched to a gene: 14. The length of the CDR3 is 17 residues. The CDR3 DNA reads TGTGCCAGTAGCTTAACTACCGGGACAGGGGGCGGGAAGACCCAGTACTTC. It yields the protein CASSLTTGTGGGKTQYF.

This clone was counted at least ten times. The chain joins TRBV10-3 to TRBJ1-5, with 8 positions matching TRBD1. Germline assignment: CDR1 ENHRY and CDR2 SYGVKD. The CDR3 covers 13 residues. V gave up 10 bases and J gave up 7 bases; unmatched junction bases: 9. The CDR3, as DNA: TGTGCCACCACGGACAGGGCGGGACAGCCCCAGCATTTT. This codes for CATTDRAGQPQHF.

V gene TRBV30 combines with J gene TRBJ1-4; 7 nucleotides align to TRBD1. The trim removed 5 bases at V and 5 bases at J, leaving 8 bases unmatched. Germline assignment: CDR1 GTSNPN and CDR2 SVGIG (reference sequence). The CDR3 spans 14 residues. As DNA, the CDR3 is TGTGCCTGGGCGGATACAGGGGTCAATGAAAAACTGTTTTTT. Translated, it gives CAWADTGVNEKLFF.

This chain uses TRBV4-1 with TRBJ1-3; a weak D match, TRBD1 (5 bases). In germline, CDR1 is MGHRA, CDR2 YSYEKL. The CDR3 totals 15 residues. V was shortened by 4 bases and J by 1 base, with 11 bases between the two germline ends. In DNA, the CDR3 is TGCGCCAGCAGCCCCTCGCAGGGTTCTGGAAACACCATATATTTT. Protein: CASSPSQGSGNTIYF.

The chain combines TRBV5-1 with TRBJ2-5; 10 nucleotides line up with TRBD2. Germline V gene lookup returns CDR1 SGHRS and CDR2 YFSETQ. Trimming at V came to 8 bases and at J to 3 bases, leaving 13 bases not matched to a gene. This CDR3 region has 16 residues. CDR3 sequence reads: CASVPGASGGEETQYF. CDR3 coding DNA: TGCGCCAGTGTGCCGGGGGCTAGCGGGGGAGAAGAGACCCAGTACTTC.

V usage is TRBV4-2 and J usage is TRBJ2-6; TRBD2 matches 12 bases. CDR3 length: 20 amino acids. V lost 0 bases and J lost 4; bases outside the gene matches: 10. The germline gives CDR1 LGHNA, CDR2 YNFKEQ. The CDR3 nucleotides are TGTGCCAGCAGCCAAGATCTAGCGGGGGGGACGAGTTACGGGGCCAACGTCCTGACTTTC. It specifies CASSQDLAGGTSYGANVLTF.

The gene calls are TRBV28 and TRBJ1-5; 10 bases map to TRBD1. The CDR3 loop spans 16 amino acids. After removal of 7 bases from V and 7 bases from J, the junction contained 13 bases not matched to a gene. Germline-derived CDR1 and CDR2 are MDHEN and SYDVKM. This CDR3 is CASTLADRGLWQPQHF. CDR3 nucleotide sequence: TGTGCCAGCACCCTAGCCGACAGGGGGCTGTGGCAGCCCCAGCATTTT.

The table lists this clone with a few counts. The chain couples TRBV30 to TRBJ1-1; TRBD1 matches 7 bases. The CDR3 covers 14 residues. With 5 bases clipped from V and 2 bases from J, the junction kept 8 bases outside the gene matches. Germline CDR1 reads GTSNPN; CDR2 reads SVGIG (reference sequence). The CDR3 DNA follows: TGTGCCTGGGACAGGGAGAATAGAAACACTGAAGCTTTCTTT. It translates to CAWDRENRNTEAFF.

The chain employs TRBV19 and TRBJ1-5; D unclear. The CDR3 runs to 15 residues. The germline gives CDR1 LNHDA, CDR2 SQIVND (reference sequence). Trimming took off 4 bases at V and 0 bases at J, with 10 bases between the two ends. Here the CDR3 reads CASSRYHTSNQPQHF. The CDR3 DNA sequence: TGTGCCAGTAGTAGATATCACACTAGCAATCAGCCCCAGCATTTT. The variable domain in full, with the rest retrieved from reference TRBV19 and TRBJ1-5, is DGGITQSPKYLFRKEGQNVTLSCEQNLNHDAMYWYRQDPGQGLRLIYYSQIVNDFQKGDIAEGYSVSREKKESFPLTVTSAQKNPTAFYLCASSRYHTSNQPQHFGDGTRLSIL.

This clone was recorded a few times. The chain combines TRBV2 with TRBJ2-5; 8 bases line up with TRBD1. Per germline, CDR1 SNHLY and CDR2 FYNNEI. The CDR3 covers 14 residues. Germline trimming cut 6 bases from V and 2 bases from J; bases unmatched to any gene: 5. CDR3 loop: CASSGTGPQETQYF. The CDR3 nucleotides read TGTGCCAGCAGCGGGACAGGACCTCAAGAGACCCAGTACTTC.

The table lists this clone with a count of one. V is TRBV5-6 and J is TRBJ1-2; 9 bases agree with TRBD1. The germline CDR1 and CDR2 sequences are SGHDT and YYEEEE. Trimming removed 1 base from V and 1 base from J; junction bases left unmatched: 5. This CDR3 has 16 amino acids. DNA for the CDR3: TGTGCCAGCAGCTTGCTGGGACAGGGTGGTAACTATGGCTACACCTTC. Translating it yields CASSLLGQGGNYGYTF.

The chain links TRBV14 to TRBJ2-3, with TRBD2 as a possible D gene (5 bases). The V gene's germline CDR1 is SGHDN and CDR2 FVKESK. This CDR3 region has 16 residues. Trimming removed 1 base from V and 0 bases from J, with 11 bases in between. The CDR3 protein is CASSQVGGISTDTQYF. The CDR3 DNA sequence: TGTGCCAGCAGCCAAGTTGGAGGAATTAGCACAGATACGCAGTATTTT.

CDR3 sequence (DNA): TGTGCCAGCAGCCAGAGGGGGGGTGCCGTTAACTATGGCTACACCTTC. Protein sequence: CASSQRGGAVNYGYTF. The chain links TRBV3-1 (or the pseudogene TRBV3-2) to TRBJ1-2, with a tentative D call TRBD1 (6 bases). Germline-derived CDR1 and CDR2 are LGHDT and YNNKEL (reference sequence). The V end lost 3 bases, the J end lost 1 base, and 15 bases lay between the germline ends. CDR3 size: 16 residues.

This clone was counted between two and nine times. The CDR3 sequence: CASNRDSQETQYF. As DNA, the CDR3 is TGTGCCAGCAACCGGGACAGCCAAGAGACCCAGTACTTC. The V call is TRBV3-1 (or the pseudogene TRBV3-2), the J call TRBJ2-5; TRBD1 matches 7 bases. J lost 1 base, V lost 7 bases, and 3 bases had no gene match. Germline lookup yields CDR1 LGHDT and CDR2 YNNKEL (reference sequence). The CDR3 contains 13 residues.

The chain links TRBV14 to TRBJ1-1; no clear D. V lost 4 bases, J lost 8 bases, and 17 bases lay in between. The germline CDR1 and CDR2 sequences are SGHDN and FVKESK. This CDR3 has 14 residues. The DNA for the CDR3 is TGTGCCAGCAGCCTTTCCAGTCCTACTAGGGAAGCTTTCTTT. Amino acid sequence: CASSLSSPTREAFF.

The V and J genes are TRBV7-2 and TRBJ1-1, with no clear D. This CDR3 has 13 residues. Germline assignment: CDR1 SGHTA and CDR2 FQGNSA. Deletions cut 1 base from V and 3 bases from J, with 6 bases between. The CDR3 here is CASSLGGHTEAFF. The DNA for the CDR3 is TGTGCCAGCAGCTTAGGAGGGCACACTGAAGCTTTCTTT.

The rearrangement links TRBV4-3 to TRBJ1-2; D may be TRBD1 (6 bases). The V and J ends lost 0 bases and 6 bases respectively, with 20 bases between them. CDR1 is LGHNA, CDR2 YSLEER, per germline. CDR3 length equals 17 residues. CDR3 in amino acids: CASSQDEWARGVDGYTF. CDR3 nucleotide sequence: TGCGCCAGCAGCCAAGACGAGTGGGCCAGGGGTGTAGATGGCTACACCTTC.

The V gene is TRBV29-1, the J gene TRBJ2-5; 11 positions agree with TRBD1. The CDR3 runs to 14 residues. V lost 4 bases, J lost 4 bases, and 5 bases stayed unmatched. Germline V CDR1 and CDR2: SQVTM, ANQGSEA. The CDR3 here is CSVASGTGGETQYF. The CDR3 coding sequence is TGCAGCGTTGCCTCGGGGACAGGGGGAGAGACCCAGTACTTC.

The chain uses TRBV6-7 and TRBJ2-3; 9 bases agree with TRBD1. TRBV6-7 is an ORF; its function is uncertain. The CDR3 totals 14 residues. V lost 5 bases, J lost 5 bases, and 5 bases stayed unmatched. CDR3 sequence (DNA): TGTGCCAGCAGTAGGGACAGGGACGGAGATACGCAGTATTTT. Translation gives CASSRDRDGDTQYF.

The chain joins TRBV10-3 to TRBJ1-6; unclear D gene. Germline-derived CDR1 and CDR2 are ENHRY and SYGVKD. The CDR3 extends over 17 amino acids. Trimming removed 2 bases from V and 7 bases from J, with 18 bases in between. CDR3 in DNA: TGTGCCATCAGTGAGGCCCCCCGGGGTAGCACCAATTCACCCCTCCACTTT. Translated, it gives CAISEAPRGSTNSPLHF.

This clone turned up a few times. This sequence joins TRBV11-2 and TRBJ1-1; 9 positions match TRBD1. J lost 5 bases, V lost 3 bases, and 7 bases had no gene match. From germline, CDR1 is SGHAT and CDR2 FQNNGV. The CDR3 covers 15 residues. In DNA form, the CDR3 reads TGTGCCAGCAGCTTGACAGGGGGTTTGGAAACTGAAGCTTTCTTT. Its protein is CASSLTGGLETEAFF.

Written as DNA, the CDR3 is TGTGCCAGCAGCCCCCTGACTGGTTACGAGCAGTACTTC. Encoded protein: CASSPLTGYEQYF. The chain links TRBV4-2 to TRBJ2-7; D not resolved. Germline values: CDR1 LGHNA, CDR2 YNFKEQ. The V and J ends lost 4 bases and 4 bases respectively, with 11 bases between them. The CDR3 consists of 13 residues.

The chain has TRBV7-2 and TRBJ2-1, with TRBD1 as a possible D gene (6 bases). The germline V gene encodes CDR1 SGHTA and CDR2 FQGNSA. CDR3 length equals 15 residues. V lost 7 bases and J lost 6, with 19 bases in between. This CDR3 is CASTPRDKRRNEQFF. CDR3 sequence (DNA): TGTGCCAGCACCCCTCGGGACAAAAGGCGCAATGAGCAGTTCTTC.

The V gene is TRBV5-1, the J gene TRBJ1-1; 8 bases match TRBD1. The V gene's germline CDR1 is SGHRS and CDR2 YFSETQ. The junction had 2 bases not matched to a gene; V was cut back by 4 bases and J by 0 bases. This CDR3 is 14 amino acids long. The CDR3 DNA is TGCGCCAGCAGCCAGGGGGCCATGAACACTGAAGCTTTCTTT. This translates into CASSQGAMNTEAFF.

The rearrangement links TRBV30 to TRBJ1-2, with TRBD1 matching 7 bases. V trimming: 8 bases; J trimming: 8 bases; junction bases outside the gene matches: 11. Germline V gene lookup returns CDR1 GTSNPN and CDR2 SVGIG (reference sequence). The CDR3 loop spans 12 amino acids. The CDR3 sequence: CAQVQGTLGYTF. The CDR3 bases are TGTGCCCAGGTACAGGGGACGTTGGGCTACACCTTC. Supplemented by reference TRBV30 and TRBJ1-2, the full variable domain reads SQTIHQWPATLVQPVGSPLSLECTVEGTSNPNLYWYRQAAGRGLQLLFYSVGIGQISSEVPQNLSASRPQDRQFILSSKKLLLSDSGFYLCAQVQGTLGYTFGSGTRLTVV.

This clone was seen only a few times. The chain combines TRBV2 with TRBJ2-3, with D possibly matching TRBD2 (5 bases). Germline V CDR1 and CDR2: SNHLY, FYNNEI. The CDR3 length is 13 residues. V was clipped by 7 bases and J by 2 bases, with 10 bases between them. The CDR3 DNA reads TGTGCCAGCACCCGGACTCACACAGATACGCAGTATTTT. Its protein is CASTRTHTDTQYF.